The 22 T cell receptor beta chains below all came from one sample that was sequenced in a study of blood T cells in healthy people across ages. Then a second PCR, running roughly 7 to 12 cycles, was carried out with a sample-barcoded 5' primer and a J-beta primer mix. TCRdb re-analysed the 5' RACE reads in MiXCR, keeping a single row per CDR3 protein. Of 600,000 or so distinct CDR3 sequences in the sample, approximately 30% were seen once. The sequenced sample was blood. The receptors derive from an elderly woman in good health.

Only a few counts were recorded for this clonotype. At one boundary the junction diverges from the germline segment, which might be a read error. This sequence joins TRBV28 and TRBJ2-5; 11 bases map to TRBD2. Germline loops: CDR1 MDHEN, CDR2 SYDVKM. The CDR3 totals 15 residues. The CDR3 sequence: CTSSAGLAGKETQYF. Written as DNA, the CDR3 is TGTACCAGCAGCGCCGGACTAGCGGGCAAAGAGACCCAGTACTTC.

In the case of this clonotype: This sequence may be a read error, since a much larger clone differs from it by one base. The gene calls are TRBV5-5 and TRBJ2-1, with a tentative D call TRBD2 (5 bases). Trimming removed 10 bases at V and 8 bases at J, with 22 bases between. Per germline, CDR1 SGHKS and CDR2 YYEKEE (reference sequence). The CDR3 sequence is 14 residues long. The CDR3 DNA sequence: TGTGCCGGCACCGGGGAACATCGTGTTGATGAGCAGTTCTTC. It encodes CAGTGEHRVDEQFF.

This clonotype was seen only a few times. The rearrangement joins TRBV9 to TRBJ1-6; perhaps TRBD1 as D (6 bases). This CDR3 has 15 residues. V shed 2 bases and J shed 7 bases, with 13 bases lying between them. In germline, CDR1 is SGDLS, CDR2 YYNGEE. CDR3 region: CASSVYPGENSPLHF. The CDR3 DNA sequence: TGTGCCAGCAGCGTTTACCCAGGGGAAAATTCACCCCTCCACTTT.

This clonotype was detected ten times or more. This chain uses TRBV15 with TRBJ2-1; possible D gene TRBD1, 5 bases. The CDR3 totals 15 residues. V shed 1 base and J shed 8 bases, with 15 bases lying between them. Germline V lookup: CDR1 LNHNV, CDR2 YYDKDF (reference sequence). DNA of the CDR3: TGTGCCACCAGCAGAGCCCAGGGTTTTGGGGATGAGCAGTTCTTC. Its translation is CATSRAQGFGDEQFF.

J is TRBJ2-5 and V is TRBV5-1, with 11 bases that match TRBD2. The CDR3 totals 16 residues. The germline V gene has CDR1 SGHRS and CDR2 YFSETQ. The ends lost 0 bases at V and 7 bases at J; junction bases unmatched: 8. This chain's CDR3 is CASSLETSGNDATQYF. The CDR3 DNA follows: TGCGCCAGCAGCTTGGAGACTAGCGGGAACGATGCGACCCAGTACTTC.

Of note for this clonotype: One end of the junction varies from germline; a read error may be responsible. CDR3 in amino acids: CASSSTGGYGCTF. In DNA, the CDR3 is TGTGCCAGCAGCTCGACAGGGGGTTATGGCTGCACCTTC. V gene TRBV7-3 combines with J gene TRBJ1-2; 9 nucleotides match TRBD1. The germline gives CDR1 SGHTA, CDR2 FQGTGA. The CDR3 covers 13 residues.

To note about this clonotype: A much larger clone differs by one base, so this may be a read error. The V gene is TRBV28, the J gene TRBJ1-5; no firm D call. V was trimmed by 6 bases and J by 4 bases, leaving 4 bases between them. Germline V gene sequence: CDR1 MDHEN, CDR2 SYDVKM. The CDR3 contains 11 residues. CDR3 coding DNA: TGTGCCAGCAGCTGGAATCAGCCCCAGCATTTT. Amino acids: CASSWNQPQHF.

With respect to this clonotype: Just one base apart from a much larger clone, this may be a read error. The chain has TRBV12-3 or TRBV12-4 and TRBJ2-1, with D perhaps TRBD2 (5 bases). V dropped 6 bases and J dropped 8 bases, with 14 bases sitting between them. This CDR3 has 13 residues. The CDR3 sequence is CASRQGSEDEQFF. Written as DNA, the CDR3 is TGTGCCAGCAGGCAAGGGAGTGAAGATGAGCAGTTCTTC.

This clonotype was counted at least ten times. The rearrangement uses TRBV7-2 and TRBJ1-1; 7 nucleotides agree with TRBD1. The V segment lost 3 bases and the J segment 7 bases; nucleotides outside the gene matches: 8. The CDR3 sequence is 14 residues long. The germline gives CDR1 SGHTA, CDR2 FQGNSA. The CDR3 reads CASSFPGQRLEAFF. The DNA for the CDR3 is TGTGCCAGCAGCTTCCCGGGACAGAGGCTTGAAGCTTTCTTT.

For this clonotype: This clone may be a read error of a much larger clone one base away. This chain uses TRBV5-8 with TRBJ2-7; the match to TRBD2 covers 7 bases. Trimming removed 3 bases from V and 7 bases from J; junction bases left unmatched: 10. The CDR3 is 14 amino acids. Per the germline V gene, CDR1 is SGHTS and CDR2 is YDEGEE. CDR3 region: CASSWEGQRNEQYF. CDR3 bases: TGTGCCAGCAGCTGGGAGGGCCAAAGGAATGAGCAGTACTTC.

The chain carries TRBV5-1 and TRBJ2-3, with D perhaps TRBD1 (6 bases). The CDR3 is made up of 16 amino acids. V was trimmed by 3 bases and J by 5 bases, leaving 19 bases between them. The V gene's germline CDR1 is SGHRS and CDR2 YFSETQ. The CDR3 loop reads CASSSLGRGDGDTQYF. DNA for the CDR3: TGCGCCAGCAGCTCCTTAGGCAGGGGTGATGGAGATACGCAGTATTTT.

The V and J genes are TRBV7-2 and TRBJ2-3, with 13 bases aligning to TRBD2. With 5 bases clipped from V and 3 bases from J, the junction kept 14 bases outside the gene matches. CDR1 SGHTA and CDR2 FQGNSA come from the germline V gene. The CDR3 is 19 residues long. Here the CDR3 DNA reads TGTGCCAGCAGCGCCAGCAAAAGACTAGCGGGGGGCCTAACAGATACGCAGTATTTT. Amino acid sequence: CASSASKRLAGGLTDTQYF.

The CDR3 loop is CSALGQVYSNQPQHF. CDR3 DNA sequence: TGCAGTGCTCTCGGACAGGTCTATAGCAATCAGCCCCAGCATTTT. The chain joins TRBV20-1 to TRBJ1-5; 7 positions agree with TRBD1. Germline assignment: CDR1 DFQATT and CDR2 SNEGSKA (reference sequence). V dropped 5 bases and J dropped 0; count of bases not matched to a gene: 7. CDR3 length equals 15 residues.

This clonotype came up many times. The CDR3 nucleotides are TGCAGTGCTAGTGGCGGGGGAACATACAATGAGCAGTTCTTC. Translation gives CSASGGGTYNEQFF. V gene TRBV20-1 combines with J gene TRBJ2-1; 7 bases are shared with TRBD2. With V trimmed by 3 bases and J by 4 bases, 6 bases remained unmatched. CDR1 is DFQATT and CDR2 is SNEGSKA in the germline V gene (reference sequence). The CDR3 runs 14 residues.

This clonotype was observed many times. This rearrangement joins TRBV9 to TRBJ2-5; 7 bases agree with TRBD1. V lost 3 bases to trimming and J lost 3 bases; unmatched junction nucleotides: 11. CDR1 and CDR2 from the germline V gene are SGDLS and YYNGEE. CDR3 length equals 16 residues. DNA of the CDR3: TGTGCCAGCAGCGGGTCACCACAGGGGAAAAAAGAGACCCAGTACTTC. Translating it yields CASSGSPQGKKETQYF. The entire variable domain, with the rest obtained from reference TRBV9 and TRBJ2-5, is as follows: DSGVTQTPKHLITATGQRVTLRCSPRSGDLSVYWYQQSLDQGLQFLIQYYNGEERAKGNILERFSAQQFPDLHSELNLSSLELGDSALYFCASSGSPQGKKETQYFGPGTRLLVL.

Only one count was recorded for this clonotype. The J gene is TRBJ2-5, the V gene TRBV5-1, with D maybe TRBD2 (5 bases). The germline gives CDR1 SGHRS, CDR2 YFSETQ. Between the trimmed V and J ends, which lost 0 bases and 13 bases, there was a span of 13 bases. CDR3 size: 12 residues. The CDR3 region is CASSLDRGSWYF. The CDR3 bases are TGCGCCAGCAGCTTGGATCGGGGTAGCTGGTACTTC.

The chain joins TRBV7-2 to TRBJ1-3; the match to TRBD1 covers 12 bases. There are 17 residues in the CDR3. Germline loops: CDR1 SGHTA, CDR2 FQGNSA. V trimming: 3 bases; J trimming: 8 bases; junction bases outside the gene matches: 11. CDR3 residues: CASSFGTGGSRVDTIYF. In DNA, the CDR3 is TGTGCCAGCAGCTTCGGGACAGGGGGCTCACGGGTAGACACCATATATTTT.

This clonotype was observed at least ten times. The chain recombines TRBV3-1 with TRBJ1-2; no firm D call. CDR3 length equals 13 residues. V lost 6 bases to trimming and J lost 5 bases, with 13 bases between them. The germline CDR1 and CDR2 sequences are LGHDT and YNNKEL (reference sequence). CDR3 nucleotides: TGTGCCAGCAGGCCTCACAAGACTTATGGCTACACCTTC. It encodes CASRPHKTYGYTF.

In this sample, this clonotype turned up many times. This chain joins TRBV7-2 and TRBJ2-1, with D possibly being TRBD2 (7 bases). V was trimmed by 1 base and J by 12 bases, leaving 16 bases between them. CDR1 is SGHTA and CDR2 is FQGNSA in the germline V gene. The CDR3 contains 14 residues. In DNA, the CDR3 is TGTGCCAGCAGCTTAGACGCGGGGGCCCTAGGGCAGTTCTTC. Amino acid sequence: CASSLDAGALGQFF.

As to this clonotype: A much larger clone differs from this one at a single base, so this may be a read error. This chain links TRBV4-2 with TRBJ2-1, with D hard to call. The germline V gene has CDR1 LGHNA and CDR2 YNFKEQ. This CDR3 contains 13 residues. Trimming left V 0 bases short and J 13 bases short, with 13 bases between. This CDR3 is CASSQDLGKLQFF. The CDR3 nucleotides are TGTGCCAGCAGCCAAGATTTAGGAAAGCTCCAGTTCTTC.

The chain joins TRBV12-3 or TRBV12-4 to TRBJ1-4; D is uncertain. The germline V and J ends were trimmed by 3 bases and 8 bases, with 13 bases remaining between them. This CDR3 has 14 residues. CDR3 nucleotides: TGTGCCAGCAGTTTGAGGGCGGAGGACGAAAAACTGTTTTTT. It codes for CASSLRAEDEKLFF.

The chain combines TRBV30 with TRBJ1-2; a possible D gene is TRBD1 (5 bases). Germline CDR1 reads GTSNPN; CDR2 reads SVGIG (reference sequence). The V end was cut by 0 bases, the J end by 6 bases, with 14 bases between. The CDR3 loop spans 14 amino acids. The DNA for the CDR3 is TGTGCCTGGAGTGTACTGAGGGGCTCGGATGGCTACACCTTC. Residues: CAWSVLRGSDGYTF.